The 21 T cell receptor beta chains given below trace back to one sample, sequenced in a study of OX40 agonist ivuxolimab in advanced cancers. Library preparation employed the immunoSEQ multiplex PCR assay. The immuneACCESS repertoire file appears here via TCRdb, limited to in-frame rearrangements. These files lack a portion of the clones; in checked studies, under half of the deficit traces to unresolved V genes, and the cause of the others is not known. Present in this sample are around 80,000 clones, 85% of which were seen just once. 0.53% of the sample is held by the ten biggest clonotypes. The sequencing used CD4+ or CD8+ T cells sorted from blood, collected in a trial of the OX40 agonist ivuxolimab. These receptor sequences come from an adult with an advanced solid tumor such as melanoma, head and neck, liver or kidney cancer.

This chain uses TRBV15 with TRBJ1-1, with D unresolved. V was clipped by 1 base and J by 0 bases, with 9 bases between them. The CDR3 runs 15 residues. Germline V CDR1 and CDR2: LNHNV, YYDKDF (reference sequence). CDR3 in DNA: TGTGCCACCAGCAGAGGGGGAACTATGAACACTGAAGCTTTCTTT. The encoded protein is CATSRGGTMNTEAFF.

This sequence joins TRBV19 and TRBJ1-1, with D unresolved. Germline V gene lookup returns CDR1 LNHDA and CDR2 SQIVND (reference sequence). Trimming took off 5 bases at V and 7 bases at J, with 11 bases between the two ends. The CDR3 extends over 12 amino acids. In DNA, the CDR3 is TGTGCCAGTAGTCCCCAGGTGGGTGAAGCTTTCTTT. It encodes CASSPQVGEAFF.

This clone was detected once. The rearrangement uses TRBV5-1 and TRBJ1-1; 7 nucleotides align to TRBD1. Germline V gene sequence: CDR1 SGHRS, CDR2 YFSETQ. With 6 bases clipped from V and 2 bases from J, the junction kept 10 bases outside the gene matches. The CDR3 length is 15 residues. The CDR3 nucleotides read TGCGCCAGCACGATCTCACAGGGGCCCAACACTGAAGCTTTCTTT. This gives the protein CASTISQGPNTEAFF.

This chain uses TRBV11-3 with TRBJ2-7, with 7 positions matching TRBD1. The CDR3 runs to 15 residues. With 1 base clipped from V and 0 bases from J, the junction kept 3 bases outside the gene matches. CDR1 and CDR2 (germline): SGHNT, YENEEA. This chain's CDR3 is CASSLARQGSYEQYF. CDR3 DNA: TGTGCCAGCAGCTTAGCCCGACAGGGCTCCTACGAGCAGTACTTC.

The chain joins TRBV7-2 to TRBJ2-7; the D gene is possibly TRBD2 (6 bases). The CDR3 loop spans 15 amino acids. Per germline, CDR1 SGHTA and CDR2 FQGNSA. V was trimmed by 5 bases and J by 2 bases, leaving 16 bases between them. The chain's CDR3 is CASSAAGTAAYEQYF. In DNA form, the CDR3 reads TGTGCCAGCAGCGCGGCCGGGACTGCTGCCTACGAGCAGTACTTC.

This rearrangement joins TRBV5-4 to TRBJ2-2, with D possibly being TRBD1 (6 bases). Trimming removed 3 bases from V and 0 bases from J, with 12 bases in between. In germline, CDR1 is SGHNT, CDR2 YYREEE (reference sequence). The CDR3 has 16 residues. The CDR3 protein is CASSSPGQPNTGELFF. DNA for the CDR3: TGTGCCAGCAGCTCACCGGGACAACCGAACACCGGGGAGCTGTTTTTT. Full variable domain (missing parts from reference TRBV5-4 and TRBJ2-2): ETGVTQSPTHLIKTRGQQVTLRCSSQSGHNTVSWYQQALGQGPQFIFQYYREEENGRGNFPPRFSGLQFPNYSSELNVNALELDDSALYLCASSSPGQPNTGELFFGEGSRLTVL.

The rearrangement uses TRBV19 and TRBJ1-5, with TRBD1 matching 7 bases. The junction had 13 bases not matched to a gene; V was cut back by 6 bases and J by 5 bases. From germline, CDR1 is LNHDA and CDR2 SQIVND (reference sequence). The CDR3 has 16 residues. The CDR3 reads CASRLTGRRYDQPQHF. The CDR3 DNA is TGTGCCAGTAGGTTGACAGGGAGGCGATATGATCAGCCCCAGCATTTT.

This clone was recorded once. The V and J genes are TRBV7-9 and TRBJ1-2, with D hard to call. CDR3 size: 16 residues. CDR1 and CDR2 (germline): SEHNR, FQNEAQ (reference sequence). With 2 bases removed from V and 4 bases from J, the gap between germline ends came to 17 bases. The CDR3, as DNA: TGTGCCAGCAGCTTATTAGAGGCAGGACTGGCCTATGGCTACACCTTC. This sequence encodes CASSLLEAGLAYGYTF.

In its sample, this clone was seen once. The chain employs TRBV7-7 and TRBJ2-7; tentatively, D is TRBD1 or TRBD2 (5 bases each). Between the trimmed V and J ends, which lost 3 bases and 3 bases, there was a span of 9 bases. Germline V lookup: CDR1 SSHAT, CDR2 FNYEAQ (reference sequence). The CDR3 consists of 13 residues. This chain's CDR3 is CASSFGTGYEQYF. The CDR3 DNA follows: TGTGCCAGCAGCTTTGGGACGGGCTACGAGCAGTACTTC. Full variable domain (remainder filled in from reference TRBV7-7 and TRBJ2-7): GAGVSQSPRYKVTKRGQDVTLRCDPISSHATLYWYQQALGQGPEFLTYFNYEAQPDKSGLPSDRFSAERPEGSISTLTIQRTEQRDSAMYRCASSFGTGYEQYFGPGTRLTVT.

The chain uses TRBV6-1 and TRBJ2-7; 10 bases line up with TRBD2. Germline assignment: CDR1 MNHNS and CDR2 SASEGT. The CDR3 sequence is 12 residues long. The CDR3 is CAAGGEVYEQYF. The DNA of the CDR3 is TGTGCAGCGGGGGGGGAAGTCTACGAGCAGTACTTC.

This clone appeared once. CDR3 sequence: CASSPTLDRGKIYGYTF. The CDR3 nucleotides are TGTGCCAGCAGTCCCACTCTCGACAGGGGGAAAATCTATGGCTACACCTTC. The chain couples TRBV27 to TRBJ1-2; 9 nucleotides match TRBD1. Germline CDR1 MNHEY, CDR2 SMNVEV (reference sequence). The CDR3 loop spans 17 amino acids. V gave up 5 bases and J gave up 4 bases; unmatched junction bases: 14.

The chain is built from TRBV14 and TRBJ2-7; no firm D call. Per the germline V gene, CDR1 is SGHDN and CDR2 is FVKESK. V was clipped by 0 bases and J by 2 bases, with 14 bases between them. The CDR3 is 16 residues long. The chain's CDR3 is CASSQDKYSLPYEQYF. In DNA form, the CDR3 reads TGTGCCAGCAGCCAAGATAAGTACTCTCTCCCCTACGAGCAGTACTTC. The whole variable domain, remainder taken from reference TRBV14 and TRBJ2-7, is EAGVTQFPSHSVIEKGQTVTLRCDPISGHDNLYWYRRVMGKEIKFLLHFVKESKQDESGMPNNRFLAERTGGTYSTLKVQPAELEDSGVYFCASSQDKYSLPYEQYFGPGTRLTVT.

The V gene is TRBV29-1, the J gene TRBJ2-3; weak D call: TRBD1 (6 bases). This CDR3 is built from 14 residues. The germline gives CDR1 SQVTM, CDR2 ANQGSEA. Trimming shortened V by 4 bases and J by 2 bases, and 13 bases separated the two germline ends. The CDR3 sequence is CSVVAGANTDTQYF. DNA of the CDR3: TGCAGCGTTGTAGCAGGGGCAAACACAGATACGCAGTATTTT.

This chain links TRBV15 with TRBJ2-7; no firm D call. Trimming removed 1 base at V and 0 bases at J, with 7 bases between. The CDR3 spans 14 residues. CDR1 is LNHNV and CDR2 is YYDKDF in the germline V gene (reference sequence). The CDR3 bases are TGTGCCACCAGCAGAGCACAGTACTCCTACGAGCAGTACTTC. Its protein product is CATSRAQYSYEQYF.

This clone appeared a single time. The rearrangement links TRBV5-6 to TRBJ2-3; D possibly corresponds to TRBD2 (5 bases). Deletions cut 7 bases from V and 6 bases from J, with 15 bases between. The CDR3 totals 13 residues. Germline V gene lookup returns CDR1 SGHDT and CDR2 YYEEEE. The CDR3 DNA follows: TGTGCCAGCGCCTCCCGTGGAGGTGATACGCAGTATTTT. It is translated as CASASRGGDTQYF.

V usage is TRBV10-1 and J usage is TRBJ2-3; D ambiguous. Germline V CDR1 and CDR2: WNHNN, SYGVQD (reference sequence). V lost 3 bases and J 2 bases, leaving 12 bases between the germline ends. This CDR3 has 15 amino acids. The CDR3 nucleotides are TGCGCCAGCAGTGAAGGTGTGTTGCCCACAGATACGCAGTATTTT. This sequence encodes CASSEGVLPTDTQYF.

Concerning this clone itself: Other DNA sequences within the sample encode an identical CDR3. The J gene is TRBJ1-1, the V gene TRBV7-2; D is perhaps TRBD1 (5 bases). Germline CDR1 SGHTA, CDR2 FQGNSA. The germline V and J ends were trimmed by 3 bases and 1 base, with 9 bases remaining between them. The CDR3 covers 14 residues. The CDR3 DNA reads as TGTGCCAGCAGCTTCTACGGGGCGAACACTGAAGCTTTCTTT. It yields the protein CASSFYGANTEAFF.

The rearrangement uses TRBV28 and TRBJ2-3; no definite D call. The V end lost 7 bases, the J end lost 4 bases, and 9 bases lay between the germline ends. CDR1 and CDR2 (germline): MDHEN, SYDVKM. The CDR3 has 12 amino acids. CDR3 in amino acids: CASTDNADTQYF. The DNA of the CDR3 is TGTGCCAGCACCGACAACGCAGATACGCAGTATTTT. The full variable domain, its missing parts supplied by reference TRBV28 and TRBJ2-3, is DVKVTQSSRYLVKRTGEKVFLECVQDMDHENMFWYRQDPGLGLRLIYFSYDVKMKEKGDIPEGYSVSREKKERFSLILESASTNQTSMYLCASTDNADTQYFGPGTRLTVL.

V usage is TRBV4-2 and J usage is TRBJ2-7, with D maybe TRBD1 (6 bases). The CDR3 is 14 residues long. V lost 2 bases to trimming and J lost 6 bases, with 14 bases between them. Germline V gene lookup returns CDR1 LGHNA and CDR2 YNFKEQ. DNA for the CDR3: TGTGCCAGCAGCCAACCAGGGGCAGTCGCCGAGCAGTACTTC. It encodes CASSQPGAVAEQYF.

This clone was counted a single time. The chain employs TRBV7-9 and TRBJ1-3, with D possibly being TRBD1 (6 bases). This CDR3 is built from 15 residues. Trimming took 4 bases from V and 3 from J, leaving 13 bases between them. Germline CDR1 reads SEHNR; CDR2 reads FQNEAQ (reference sequence). CDR3 protein: CASSSGGLSGNTIYF. CDR3 DNA sequence: TGTGCCAGCAGCTCTGGGGGGCTAAGTGGAAACACCATATATTTT. Combining the CDR3 with reference TRBV7-9 and TRBJ1-3 gives the whole variable domain DTGVSQNPRHKITKRGQNVTFRCDPISEHNRLYWYRQTLGQGPEFLTYFQNEAQLEKSRLLSDRFSAERPKGSFSTLEIQRTEQGDSAMYLCASSSGGLSGNTIYFGEGSWLTVV.

The rearrangement links TRBV28 to TRBJ2-7; D not resolved. Looked up from germline, CDR1 is MDHEN and CDR2 is SYDVKM. This CDR3 has 15 amino acids. V was trimmed by 6 bases and J by 2 bases, leaving 17 bases between them. In DNA, the CDR3 is TGTGCCAGCAGGTCGTGGGGTGCCGACGCCTACGAGCAGTACTTC. Translated, it gives CASRSWGADAYEQYF.